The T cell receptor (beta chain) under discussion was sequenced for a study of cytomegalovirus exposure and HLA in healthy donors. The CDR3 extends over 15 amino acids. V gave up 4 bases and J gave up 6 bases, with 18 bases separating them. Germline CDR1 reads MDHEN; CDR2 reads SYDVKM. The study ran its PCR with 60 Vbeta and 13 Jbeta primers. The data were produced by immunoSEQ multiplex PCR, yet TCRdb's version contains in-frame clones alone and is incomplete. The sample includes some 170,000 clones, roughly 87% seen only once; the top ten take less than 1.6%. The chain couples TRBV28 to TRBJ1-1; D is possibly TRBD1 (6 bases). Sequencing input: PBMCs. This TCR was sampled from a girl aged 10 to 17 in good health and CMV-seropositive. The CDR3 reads CASSSWGGGRAEAFF. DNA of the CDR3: TGTGCCAGCAGTTCCTGGGGCGGGGGGCGCGCTGAAGCTTTCTTT. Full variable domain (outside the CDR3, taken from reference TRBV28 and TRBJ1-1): DVKVTQSSRYLVKRTGEKVFLECVQDMDHENMFWYRQDPGLGLRLIYFSYDVKMKEKGDIPEGYSVSREKKERFSLILESASTNQTSMYLCASSSWGGGRAEAFFGQGTRLTVV.